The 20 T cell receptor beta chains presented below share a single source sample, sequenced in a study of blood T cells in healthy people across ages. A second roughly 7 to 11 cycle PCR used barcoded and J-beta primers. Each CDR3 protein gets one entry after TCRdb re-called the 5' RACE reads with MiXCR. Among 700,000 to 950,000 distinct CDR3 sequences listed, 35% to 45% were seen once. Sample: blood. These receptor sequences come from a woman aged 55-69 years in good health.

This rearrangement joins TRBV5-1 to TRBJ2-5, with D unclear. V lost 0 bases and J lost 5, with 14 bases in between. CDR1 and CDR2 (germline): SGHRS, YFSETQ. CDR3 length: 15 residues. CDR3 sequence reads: CASSLEGSPVETQYF. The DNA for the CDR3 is TGCGCCAGCAGCTTGGAAGGTAGCCCGGTGGAGACCCAGTACTTC. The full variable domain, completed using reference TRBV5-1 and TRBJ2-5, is KAGVTQTPRYLIKTRGQQVTLSCSPISGHRSVSWYQQTPGQGLQFLFEYFSETQRNKGNFPGRFSGRQFSNSRSEMNVSTLELGDSALYLCASSLEGSPVETQYFGPGTRLLVL.

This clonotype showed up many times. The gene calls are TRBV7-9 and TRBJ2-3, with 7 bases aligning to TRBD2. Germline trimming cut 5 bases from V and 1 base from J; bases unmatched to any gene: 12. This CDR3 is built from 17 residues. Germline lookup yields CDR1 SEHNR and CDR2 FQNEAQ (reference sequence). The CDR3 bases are TGTGCCAGCAGCCACCCGGAGCGGGACCCCGGCACAGATACGCAGTATTTT. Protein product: CASSHPERDPGTDTQYF.

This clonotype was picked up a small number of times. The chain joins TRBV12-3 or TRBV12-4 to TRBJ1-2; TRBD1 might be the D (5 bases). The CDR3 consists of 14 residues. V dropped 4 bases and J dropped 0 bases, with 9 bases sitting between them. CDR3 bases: TGTGCCAGCAGTTCTCAGGGAACTAACTATGGCTACACCTTC. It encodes CASSSQGTNYGYTF.

CDR3 nucleotide sequence: TGTGCCAGCCGCACCAACAGTGGCGAGCAGTACTTC. It specifies CASRTNSGEQYF. This chain links TRBV7-3 with TRBJ2-7; D not resolved. CDR3 size: 12 residues. Per germline, CDR1 SGHTA and CDR2 FQGTGA. Trimming cost V 8 bases and J 6 bases, with 14 bases left between them.

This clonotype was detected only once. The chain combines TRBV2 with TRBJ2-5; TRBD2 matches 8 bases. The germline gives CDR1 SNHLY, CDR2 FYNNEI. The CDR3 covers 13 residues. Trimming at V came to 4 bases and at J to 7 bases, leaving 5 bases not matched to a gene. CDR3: CASSGLSGGTQYF. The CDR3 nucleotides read TGTGCCAGCAGTGGACTAAGCGGGGGGACCCAGTACTTC.

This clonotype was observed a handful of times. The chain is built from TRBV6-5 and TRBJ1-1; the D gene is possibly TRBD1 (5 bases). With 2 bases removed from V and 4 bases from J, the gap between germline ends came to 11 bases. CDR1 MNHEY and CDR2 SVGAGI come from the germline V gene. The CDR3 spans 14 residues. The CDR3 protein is CASSYVGLSTEAFF. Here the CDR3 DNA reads TGTGCCAGCAGTTACGTGGGGCTAAGCACTGAAGCTTTCTTT.

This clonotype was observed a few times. For the CDR3, the DNA is TGCGCCAGCAGTTCCGGGACCACAGCCGGAAATGAGCAGTTCTTC. It encodes CASSSGTTAGNEQFF. The chain combines TRBV5-1 with TRBJ2-1; D may be TRBD1 or TRBD2 (5 bases each). Germline V gene lookup returns CDR1 SGHRS and CDR2 YFSETQ. Between the trimmed V and J ends, which lost 5 bases and 7 bases, there was a span of 19 bases. This CDR3 region has 15 residues. Full variable domain (outside the CDR3, taken from reference TRBV5-1 and TRBJ2-1): KAGVTQTPRYLIKTRGQQVTLSCSPISGHRSVSWYQQTPGQGLQFLFEYFSETQRNKGNFPGRFSGRQFSNSRSEMNVSTLELGDSALYLCASSSGTTAGNEQFFGPGTRLTVL.

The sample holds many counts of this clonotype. As DNA, the CDR3 is TGCAGTACCCAAGGGGGGACAGGCGACTATGGCTACACCTTC. It translates to CSTQGGTGDYGYTF. This chain joins TRBV20-1 and TRBJ1-2, with 8 bases identical to TRBD1. The trim removed 8 bases at V and 3 bases at J, leaving 11 bases unmatched. Germline V gives CDR1 DFQATT, CDR2 SNEGSKA (reference sequence). The CDR3 sequence is 14 residues long.

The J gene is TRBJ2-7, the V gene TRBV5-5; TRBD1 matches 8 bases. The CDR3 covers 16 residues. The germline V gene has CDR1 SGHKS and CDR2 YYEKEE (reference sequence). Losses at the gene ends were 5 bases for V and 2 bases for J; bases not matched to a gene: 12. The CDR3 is CASSLGPGQVPYEQYF. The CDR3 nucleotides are TGTGCCAGCAGTCTCGGTCCGGGACAGGTGCCCTACGAGCAGTACTTC.

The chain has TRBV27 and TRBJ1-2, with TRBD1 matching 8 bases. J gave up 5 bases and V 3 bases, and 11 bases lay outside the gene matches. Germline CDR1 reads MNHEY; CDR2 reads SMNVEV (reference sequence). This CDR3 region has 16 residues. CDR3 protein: CASSLARQGPIYGYTF. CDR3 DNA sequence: TGTGCCAGCAGTTTGGCCCGACAGGGGCCGATTTATGGCTACACCTTC.

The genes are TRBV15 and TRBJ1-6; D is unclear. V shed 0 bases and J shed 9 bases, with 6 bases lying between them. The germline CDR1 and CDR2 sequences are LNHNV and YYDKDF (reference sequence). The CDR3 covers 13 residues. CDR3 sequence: CATSRDRASPLHF. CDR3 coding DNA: TGTGCCACCAGCAGAGATCGGGCTTCACCCCTCCACTTT.

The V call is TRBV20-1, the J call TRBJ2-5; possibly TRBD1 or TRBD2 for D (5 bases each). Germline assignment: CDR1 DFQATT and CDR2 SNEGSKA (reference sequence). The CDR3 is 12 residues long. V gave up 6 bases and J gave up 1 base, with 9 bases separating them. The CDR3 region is CSAARGQETQYF. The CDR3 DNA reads TGCAGTGCCGCGAGGGGCCAAGAGACCCAGTACTTC.

This chain's CDR3 is CASSTGLPGGGYTF. The CDR3 nucleotides read TGTGCCAGTTCAACCGGTCTCCCCGGTGGAGGCTACACCTTC. This chain connects TRBV28 to TRBJ1-2; D ambiguous. The CDR3 is 14 residues long. Germline loops: CDR1 MDHEN, CDR2 SYDVKM. The ends were cut back, 9 bases at V and 8 bases at J, with 22 bases in the middle.

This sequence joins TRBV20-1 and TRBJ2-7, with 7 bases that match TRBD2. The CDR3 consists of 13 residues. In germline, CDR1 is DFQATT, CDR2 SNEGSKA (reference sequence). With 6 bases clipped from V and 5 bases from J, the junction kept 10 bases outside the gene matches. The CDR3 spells CSAPPGGRNEQYF. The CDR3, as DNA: TGCAGTGCCCCCCCTGGCGGGAGAAACGAGCAGTACTTC.

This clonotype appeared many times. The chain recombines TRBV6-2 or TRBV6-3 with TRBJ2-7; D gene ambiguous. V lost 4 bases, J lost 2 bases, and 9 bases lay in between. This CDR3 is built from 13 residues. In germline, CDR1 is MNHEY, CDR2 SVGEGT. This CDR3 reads CASSFHNPYEQYF. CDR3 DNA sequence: TGTGCCAGCAGTTTCCATAACCCCTACGAGCAGTACTTC.

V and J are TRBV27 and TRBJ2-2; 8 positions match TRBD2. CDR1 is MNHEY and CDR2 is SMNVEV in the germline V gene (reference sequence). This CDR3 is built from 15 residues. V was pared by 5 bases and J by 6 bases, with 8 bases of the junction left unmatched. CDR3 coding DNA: TGTGCCAGCAGTAAACGGGGGGGCGTCGCCGGGGAGCTGTTTTTT. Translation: CASSKRGGVAGELFF.

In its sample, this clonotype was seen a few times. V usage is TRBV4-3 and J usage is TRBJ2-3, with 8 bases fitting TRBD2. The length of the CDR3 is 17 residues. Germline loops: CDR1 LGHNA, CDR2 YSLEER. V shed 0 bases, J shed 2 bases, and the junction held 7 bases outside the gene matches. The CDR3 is CASSQESGLAATDTQYF. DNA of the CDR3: TGCGCCAGCAGCCAAGAGAGCGGACTAGCCGCCACAGATACGCAGTATTTT.

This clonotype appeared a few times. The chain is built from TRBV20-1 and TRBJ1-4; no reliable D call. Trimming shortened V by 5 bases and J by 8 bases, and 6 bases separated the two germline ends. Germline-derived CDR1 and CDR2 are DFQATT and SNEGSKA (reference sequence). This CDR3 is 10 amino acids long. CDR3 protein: CSAYREKLFF. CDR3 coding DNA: TGCAGTGCTTACAGAGAAAAACTGTTTTTT.

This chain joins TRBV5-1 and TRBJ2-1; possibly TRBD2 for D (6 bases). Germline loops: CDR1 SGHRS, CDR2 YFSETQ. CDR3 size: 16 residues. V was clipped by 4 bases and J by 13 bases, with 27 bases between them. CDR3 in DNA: TGCGCCAGCAGCGCTGACTTGACTAGTTTAGGAGAGACCCAGTTCTTC. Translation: CASSADLTSLGETQFF.

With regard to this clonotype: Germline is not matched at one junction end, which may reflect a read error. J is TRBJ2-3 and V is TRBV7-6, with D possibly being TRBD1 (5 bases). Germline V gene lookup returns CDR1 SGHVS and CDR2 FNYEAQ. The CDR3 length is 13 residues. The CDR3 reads CAGSSQGTDTQYF. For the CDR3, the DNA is TGTGCCGGCAGCTCTCAGGGAACAGATACGCAGTATTTT.